Given below is one T cell receptor (beta chain) in context. One entry per CDR3 protein, called by TCRdb with MiXCR from the reads. The repertoire includes 500,000 or so distinct CDR3 sequences, about 15% of them detected once, and roughly a quarter sits in the top ten. This CDR3 is built from 16 residues. Germline assignment: CDR1 LNHDA and CDR2 SQIVND (reference sequence). The V and J ends lost 1 base and 7 bases respectively, with 17 bases between them. This sample is drawn from a study of T cell repertoires in cytomegalovirus infection. Study information: An indication of both CMV infection and matching HLA type came from public TCR beta signatures.

The chain joins TRBV19 to TRBJ2-1; D remains ambiguous. This clonotype originated in a human donor in good health (CMV status not recorded). Some clones in this sample may be carry-over from other donors' samples. Specimen: CD8+ T cells from PBMCs. The CDR3 loop is CASSIGSSRLVNEQFF. CDR3 nucleotides: TGTGCCAGTAGTATAGGTTCGTCTAGGTTAGTGAATGAGCAGTTCTTC.